The T cell receptor (beta chain) under discussion was sequenced for a study of blood T cell repertoires in COVID-19. Study as a whole: Sites in the United States, Italy and Spain provided acute and convalescent COVID-19 samples.

Authors' methods: Reference gene primers were amplified, and this amplification served to estimate nucleated cell counts. The data were produced by immunoSEQ multiplex PCR, yet TCRdb's version contains in-frame clones alone and is incomplete. The V and J calls and clone size are taken from that table; D and trimming were inferred from the DNA. The table shows some 200,000 clones, with approximately 80% occurring only once. The sequenced material came from peripheral blood. This TCR was sampled from a man in his fifties or sixties with COVID-19, enrolled during active disease.

This chain's CDR3 is CASSKREGGEQYF. The CDR3 nucleotides read TGCGCCAGCAGTAAGCGGGAGGGTGGCGAGCAGTACTTC. V gene TRBV5-1 combines with J gene TRBJ2-7; 10 nucleotides line up with TRBD2. The CDR3 extends over 13 amino acids. CDR1 is SGHRS, CDR2 YFSETQ, per germline. Trimming removed 5 bases from V and 6 bases from J; junction bases left unmatched: 5.